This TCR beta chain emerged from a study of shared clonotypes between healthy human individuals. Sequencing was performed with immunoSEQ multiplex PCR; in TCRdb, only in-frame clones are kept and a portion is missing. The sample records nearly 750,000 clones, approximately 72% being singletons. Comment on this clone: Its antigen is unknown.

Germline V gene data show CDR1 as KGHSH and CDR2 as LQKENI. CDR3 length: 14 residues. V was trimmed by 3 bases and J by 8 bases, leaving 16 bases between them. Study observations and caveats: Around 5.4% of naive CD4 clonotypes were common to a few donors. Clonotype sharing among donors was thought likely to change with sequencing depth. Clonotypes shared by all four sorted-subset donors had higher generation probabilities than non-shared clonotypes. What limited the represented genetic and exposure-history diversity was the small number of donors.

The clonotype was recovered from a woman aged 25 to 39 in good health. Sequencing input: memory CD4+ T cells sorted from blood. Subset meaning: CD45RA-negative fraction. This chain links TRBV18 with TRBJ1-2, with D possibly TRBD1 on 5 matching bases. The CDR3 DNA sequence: TGTGCCAGCTCACCCGGGTCCGGGACTAGCGGCTACACCTTC. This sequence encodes CASSPGSGTSGYTF.